This TCR beta chain derives from a study of cytomegalovirus exposure and HLA in healthy donors. General study points: Association of a missense DCLRE1C variant with TCR beta V- and J-gene trimming was reported in a later analysis. Earlier findings revealed that most TCR beta V segments proved productive either about 87% or about 30% of the time. In vitro checks showed that three CMV-associated chains really do target CMV antigens.

Amplification used 60 Vbeta primers and 13 Jbeta primers. Generated by immunoSEQ multiplex PCR, the TCRdb table keeps only in-frame clones and is missing some. The profile covers around 120,000 clones, with approximately 15% appearing a single time and 1.5% to 2% taken by the ten largest. Germline-derived CDR1 and CDR2 are MNHNY and SVGAGI (reference sequence). V gave up 3 bases and J gave up 5 bases, with 14 bases separating them. The CDR3 has 14 amino acids. On this clone: The antigen remains unidentified.

The sample comprised PBMCs. This chain connects TRBV6-6 to TRBJ2-7; D is unresolved. This TCR was sampled from a woman aged 18-30 years in good health and CMV-seronegative. CDR3 nucleotides: TGTGCCAGCAGTTATGACTCCCCAAAGAACGAGCAGTACTTC. Amino acids: CASSYDSPKNEQYF.